The TCR beta chain described here comes from a study of blood T cell repertoires in COVID-19. Study-wide background: Specimens from acute and convalescent COVID-19 originated in the United States, Italy and Spain. The analysed material was cDNA or gDNA that came from T cells, B-cell-depleted T cells, or PBMCs.

The sample holds one count of this clone. The V end was cut by 0 bases, the J end by 4 bases, with 13 bases between. Germline CDR1 and CDR2: KGHSH and LQKENI. The CDR3 totals 15 residues. In the authors' methods: Nucleated cell counts were estimated from reference gene primer amplification. Sequenced by immunoSEQ multiplex PCR; TCRdb stores in-frame clones only, minus some. The V and J calls and clone size come from that table; D and trimming were worked out from the DNA. The table includes fewer than 300,000 clones, about 80% detected once. This sequence was found in a human donor in a cohort sampled during active COVID-19. Input material: peripheral blood. V gene TRBV18 combines with J gene TRBJ2-7, with a tentative D call TRBD1 (7 bases). The CDR3 DNA is TGTGCCAGCTCACCACCCCAGGGGGGACGGTACGAGCAGTACTTC. Protein product: CASSPPQGGRYEQYF.